This T cell receptor (beta chain) is drawn from a study of T-cell reconstitution after alpha-beta-depleted transplantation in children. Findings and limits, study-wide: Some patients' high day-60 TCRbeta diversity was attributed to recipient cells surviving conditioning.

The TCRbeta library was prepared with unique molecular identifiers. TCRdb recomputed calls from the PCR reads with MiXCR, one row per CDR3 protein. Of fewer than 1 million distinct CDR3 sequences in the sample, approximately 15% were seen once. To note about this clonotype: What it binds is unknown.

The V and J ends lost 4 bases and 1 base respectively, with 28 bases between them. The germline V gene has CDR1 SGHNT and CDR2 YENEEA. The CDR3 sequence is 21 residues long. This TCR was sampled from a male patient between 10 and 17 years old who had a stem cell transplant for acute lymphoblastic leukemia, so the T cells may come from the graft donor. Material: PBMCs, mostly from graft donor cells, obtained 360 days after TCRalphabeta/CD19-depleted stem cell transplant. The chain uses TRBV11-3 and TRBJ2-2; TRBD2 is a possible D gene (5 bases). CDR3 loop: CASSSTPRLSQSGMNTGELFF. CDR3 in DNA: TGTGCCAGCAGCTCTACCCCACGACTAAGCCAGAGTGGAATGAACACCGGGGAGCTGTTTTTT.